This T cell receptor beta chain was identified during a study of GPR56 and killer-like receptors on CD4 memory cells (dated by TCRdb to the late 2010s). Some background on the complete study: The study proposed that the stepwise gain of KLRB1, KLRG1, GPR56 and finally KLRF1 marks human CD4+ memory T-cell differentiation and cytokine production potential. Healthy blood donors in the study were described as age-matched to the liver disease patients, whose median age was 68 years. Overall results and qualifications from the work: Clonal frequency was low in the marker-negative population and rose progressively along the proposed pathway, while TCRbeta diversity fell correspondingly. Diversity and similarity analyses were restricted to the 100 most expanded clones per population rather than full repertoires. The authors took the finding that clones dominating late populations 4 and 5 were also present in early populations 1 and 2 as evidence for linear differentiation. Overlap of TCR repertoires was especially pronounced between late populations 4 and 5, and partly extended to population 3.

Comments on this clonotype: Its specific antigen is unknown.

Prior to TCRbeta sequencing, five KLR/GPR56-defined CD4+ populations were enriched by fluorescence-activated cell sorting. To test a linear memory differentiation pathway, the researchers sequenced TCRbeta repertoires from five CD4+ T-cell subsets that were defined by expression of KLRB1, KLRG1, GPR56 and KLRF1. TCR-sequenced cells came from peripheral blood of healthy control individuals, reported as five donors in the TCRbeta analysis figure. The researchers collected heparinized peripheral blood and processed every sample within one hour of retrieval. To isolate peripheral blood mononuclear cells, blood was diluted 1:2 in PBS and put through Biocoll density gradient centrifugation at room temperature. Before flow sorting, CD4+ T cells were magnetically enriched from freshly isolated PBMCs using anti-CD4 MicroBeads. A BD FACSAria II was used to sort CD4+ T cells enriched from PBMCs of healthy donors according to marker expression. For surface staining, the researchers used Miltenyi Biotec antibodies: anti-KLRB1 clone 191B8, anti-KLRF1 clone 4A4.D10 and anti-KLRG1 clone REA261.

Reads for this sample came from an Illumina HiSeq 2500. For construction of sequencing libraries, the recombined TCRbeta locus was amplified according to a previously published PCR protocol. In the paper's pipeline: Reads whose average quality score was below 30 were removed, and the reads that remained were processed with IMSEQ. Clonotypes were defined by Vbeta gene, Jbeta gene and CDR3 amino acid sequence. Repertoire overlap between populations was quantified with the Morisita-Horn index computed on the top 100 expanded clones. Renyi diversity profiles, calculated on the top 100 expanded clones, were used to assess clonal diversity. After the reads were reprocessed by TCRdb, one entry was made per CDR3 protein sequence, with no DNA. TCRdb's processing, not the study's, gives the V and J calls here. The sample table on file contains over 2,000 distinct CDR3 sequences. The ten largest clones take up around 5.2% of the sample.

For CDR1 and CDR2, the germline V gene (reference sequence) lists LNHNV and YYDKDF. The CDR3 measures 15 amino acids from cysteine to phenylalanine. The nucleotide record is missing. The TCR sequence derives from a human donor in good health. Recombination connected TRBV15 to TRBJ1-4; TCRdb indicates TRBD1, and absent DNA this call remains unverified. Input material: memory CD4+ T cells from blood. The CDR3 here reads CATSSSTGLNEKLFF. The full variable domain, completed from the reference TRBV15 and TRBJ1-4 proteins outside the CDR3, reads DAMVIQNPRYQVTQFGKPVTLSCSQTLNHNVMYWYQQKSSQAPKLLFHYYDKDFNNEADTPDNFQSRRPNTSFCFLDIRSPGLGDTAMYLCATSSSTGLNEKLFFGSGTQLSVL.